The present T cell receptor beta chain was sequenced within a study of shared clonotypes between healthy human individuals. Study findings and constraints: Blood was the only sampled material, and tissue repertoires likely differ.

In regard to this clone: The antigen remains undetermined.

Sequenced by immunoSEQ multiplex PCR; TCRdb stores in-frame clones only, minus some. The repertoire holds fewer than 600,000 clones, just over 75% seen once, with around 12% in the top ten. Sequencing was performed on PBMCs. This clonotype was sampled from a woman aged 40-49 years in good health. Some clones in this sample may be carry-over from other donors' samples.

The CDR3 region has the DNA TGCAGCGTATGGACCGGGACAGGGGATGAAGCTTTCTTT. Protein product: CSVWTGTGDEAFF. V and J are TRBV29-1 and TRBJ1-1, with 10 bases identical to TRBD1. The V and J ends lost 6 bases and 7 bases, in that order; junction bases with no gene match: 8. Per germline, CDR1 SQVTM and CDR2 ANQGSEA. CDR3 length: 13 amino acids.